This T cell receptor (beta chain) was recorded in a study of T cells in Graves' hyperthyroidism and ophthalmopathy. This clonotype was picked up one time. Antigen unknown. This CDR3 has 14 amino acids. The germline V gene encodes CDR1 DFQATT and CDR2 SNEGSKA (reference sequence). V shed 0 bases and J shed 4 bases, with 12 bases lying between them. General study findings and limits: Model predictions of ophthalmopathy came a median approximately 6 months before onset. A 13 V-J signature model discriminated ophthalmopathy versus stable hyperthyroidism.

Diagnoses rested on clinical symptoms, serum thyroxine and TRAb, thyroid ultrasound and orbital computed tomography. Researchers took RNA transcripts and amplified the TCR beta CDR3 regions from them. During a first-round RT-PCR of the TCR CDR3, the HTBI primer set was used. One entry per CDR3 protein results from TCRdb running MiXCR on the multiplex PCR reads. The data show roughly 500,000 distinct CDR3 sequences, over 35% seen once. The genes are TRBV20-1 and TRBJ2-5; possibly TRBD1 for D (5 bases). This TCR derives from an adult woman with Graves' disease, either hyperthyroidism or ophthalmopathy (not recorded which). The sequenced material came from peripheral blood or thyroid tissue (not recorded which). The CDR3 sequence: CSARDLGVGETQYF. CDR3 nucleotides: TGCAGTGCTAGAGATTTAGGGGTTGGAGAGACCCAGTACTTC.